One sample yielded the 28 T cell receptor beta chains listed below, sequenced in a study of blood T cell repertoires in COVID-19. Using immunoSEQ multiplex PCR, the repertoire was profiled, and TCRdb retains in-frame clones only, with some absent. The table includes approximately 150,000 clones, about four fifths detected once. The sample comprised peripheral blood. The receptors here all came from a woman older than 75 with COVID-19, enrolled during active disease.

The chain recombines TRBV27 with TRBJ2-1; 9 nucleotides agree with TRBD2. The CDR3 is 19 amino acids. CDR1 is MNHEY and CDR2 is SMNVEV in the germline V gene (reference sequence). With 0 bases clipped from V and 7 bases from J, the junction kept 16 bases outside the gene matches. CDR3 residues: CASSLSHSWRGGPGNEQFF. DNA of the CDR3: TGTGCCAGCAGTTTATCTCACTCATGGCGGGGGGGCCCAGGTAATGAGCAGTTCTTC.

The chain carries TRBV10-3 and TRBJ2-4; 10 bases are shared with TRBD2. The CDR3 length is 16 residues. In germline, CDR1 is ENHRY, CDR2 SYGVKD. V lost 4 bases and J lost 2; bases outside the gene matches: 5. The CDR3 DNA follows: TGTGCCATCAGTGGAAGTAGCGGGAGGACCAAAAACATTCAGTACTTC. Translated, it gives CAISGSSGRTKNIQYF.

This chain connects TRBV7-9 to TRBJ2-3; D may be TRBD1 (6 bases). CDR1 is SEHNR, CDR2 FQNEAQ, per germline (reference sequence). The CDR3 is made up of 14 amino acids. V dropped 5 bases and J dropped 6 bases, with 15 bases sitting between them. The CDR3 loop reads CASSRTQGSDTQYF. The CDR3 nucleotides read TGTGCCAGCAGCCGAACACAGGGTTCGGATACGCAGTATTTT. The full variable domain, rest sourced from reference TRBV7-9 and TRBJ2-3, is DTGVSQNPRHKITKRGQNVTFRCDPISEHNRLYWYRQTLGQGPEFLTYFQNEAQLEKSRLLSDRFSAERPKGSFSTLEIQRTEQGDSAMYLCASSRTQGSDTQYFGPGTRLTVL.

The CDR3 DNA reads as TGTGCCTGGAGTGTTGCAGGGGGCCCCTATGGCTACACCTTC. Protein: CAWSVAGGPYGYTF. This rearrangement joins TRBV30 to TRBJ1-2, with TRBD1 identical over 8 bases. The germline V gene encodes CDR1 GTSNPN and CDR2 SVGIG (reference sequence). The CDR3 covers 14 residues. V was clipped by 0 bases and J by 4 bases; unmatched bases: 4.

This chain uses TRBV18 with TRBJ2-3; 11 nucleotides align to TRBD2. Germline trimming cut 6 bases from V and 5 bases from J; bases unmatched to any gene: 7. CDR3 length: 15 residues. CDR1 and CDR2 from the germline V gene are KGHSH and LQKENI. The CDR3 sequence is CASSPLAGGEDTQYF. The DNA of the CDR3 is TGTGCCAGCTCCCCGTTAGCGGGGGGGGAAGATACGCAGTATTTT.

This clone was recorded once. The CDR3 loop reads CASTLSPPASVGTQYF. The CDR3 nucleotides read TGTGCCAGCACCCTAAGTCCACCGGCTAGCGTGGGGACCCAGTACTTC. The chain uses TRBV4-2 and TRBJ2-5; D possibly corresponds to TRBD2 (6 bases). Trimming removed 7 bases at V and 7 bases at J, with 25 bases between. The CDR3 consists of 16 residues. Germline V gives CDR1 LGHNA, CDR2 YNFKEQ.

The V call is TRBV10-3, the J call TRBJ1-2; the match to TRBD1 covers 9 bases. The CDR3 covers 15 residues. In germline, CDR1 is ENHRY, CDR2 SYGVKD. V lost 1 base, J lost 6 bases, and 6 bases stayed unmatched. CDR3 DNA sequence: TGTGCCATCAGTGAGTTGGGGACAGGGATCGATGGCTACACCTTC. This gives the protein CAISELGTGIDGYTF.

The chain recombines TRBV28 with TRBJ1-2; 7 bases are a match to TRBD1. The CDR3 sequence is 13 residues long. Trimming removed 10 bases from V and 8 bases from J; junction bases left unmatched: 13. The germline CDR1 and CDR2 sequences are MDHEN and SYDVKM. The DNA of the CDR3 is TGTGCCATCCCAAGACGACAGGGCCGGGGCTACACCTTC. Its translation: CAIPRRQGRGYTF.

V gene TRBV14 combines with J gene TRBJ1-4; the match to TRBD1 covers 9 bases. Per germline, CDR1 SGHDN and CDR2 FVKESK. With 6 bases clipped from V and 6 bases from J, the junction kept 8 bases outside the gene matches. The CDR3 covers 15 residues. For the CDR3, the DNA is TGTGCCAGCAGTTATCCGGGACAGGGAGATGAAAAACTGTTTTTT. Protein: CASSYPGQGDEKLFF. Full variable domain (remainder filled in from reference TRBV14 and TRBJ1-4): EAGVTQFPSHSVIEKGQTVTLRCDPISGHDNLYWYRRVMGKEIKFLLHFVKESKQDESGMPNNRFLAERTGGTYSTLKVQPAELEDSGVYFCASSYPGQGDEKLFFGSGTQLSVL.

The chain employs TRBV11-3 and TRBJ2-3, with D maybe TRBD2 (6 bases). CDR1 and CDR2 from the germline V gene are SGHNT and YENEEA. Deletions cut 3 bases from V and 7 bases from J, with 17 bases between. The CDR3 length is 15 residues. CDR3 amino acids: CASSLSGQTTNTQYF. The CDR3 DNA is TGTGCCAGCAGCTTGAGCGGGCAGACTACCAATACGCAGTATTTT.

This chain links TRBV6-6 with TRBJ2-3; 13 bases map to TRBD2. V gave up 5 bases and J gave up 1 base; unmatched junction bases: 3. The germline V gene has CDR1 MNHNY and CDR2 SVGAGI (reference sequence). The CDR3 runs to 16 residues. Here the CDR3 DNA reads TGTGCCAGCAGTCCCGGGACTAGCGGGGGCACAGATACGCAGTATTTT. It translates to CASSPGTSGGTDTQYF.

This chain links TRBV18 with TRBJ2-6, with a weak D call TRBD1 (6 bases). V lost 3 bases and J lost 1, with 16 bases in between. CDR3 length: 18 residues. In germline, CDR1 is KGHSH, CDR2 LQKENI. The CDR3 is CASSPMLAGVSGANVLTF. CDR3 nucleotides: TGTGCCAGCTCACCCATGTTGGCAGGGGTTTCTGGGGCCAACGTCCTGACTTTC.

The chain has TRBV18 and TRBJ2-5; 7 bases fit TRBD1. The CDR3 totals 17 residues. Germline lookup yields CDR1 KGHSH and CDR2 LQKENI. Trimming at V came to 0 bases and at J to 1 base, leaving 8 bases not matched to a gene. The CDR3 protein is CASSPPIGQALQETQYF. In DNA, the CDR3 is TGTGCCAGCTCACCACCGATAGGACAGGCGCTCCAAGAGACCCAGTACTTC.

V usage is TRBV10-3 and J usage is TRBJ1-1; TRBD1 aligns across 8 bases. Germline V CDR1 and CDR2: ENHRY, SYGVKD. V dropped 5 bases and J dropped 7; count of bases not matched to a gene: 6. The CDR3 has 13 residues. The CDR3 sequence is CAISHGQGYEAFF. As DNA, the CDR3 is TGTGCCATCAGTCACGGACAGGGCTATGAAGCTTTCTTT.

This CDR3 is CASSRTDKETQYF. Here the CDR3 DNA reads TGCGCCAGCAGCAGGACAGACAAAGAGACCCAGTACTTC. This chain links TRBV5-1 with TRBJ2-5, with D maybe TRBD1 (6 bases). V lost 4 bases, J lost 3 bases, and 10 bases lay in between. Looked up from germline, CDR1 is SGHRS and CDR2 is YFSETQ. CDR3 length equals 13 residues.

The genes are TRBV18 and TRBJ2-5; D not resolved. Germline V gene data show CDR1 as KGHSH and CDR2 as LQKENI. V was clipped by 3 bases and J by 2 bases, with 10 bases between them. The CDR3 spans 14 residues. The CDR3 reads CASSPLSGQETQYF. The DNA for the CDR3 is TGTGCCAGCTCACCCCTTTCCGGGCAAGAGACCCAGTACTTC. The full variable domain, with the rest looked up from reference TRBV18 and TRBJ2-5, is NAGVMQNPRHLVRRRGQEARLRCSPMKGHSHVYWYRQLPEEGLKFMVYLQKENIIDESGMPKERFSAEFPKEGPSILRIQQVVRGDSAAYFCASSPLSGQETQYFGPGTRLLVL.

For the CDR3, the DNA is TGTGCCAGCTCACGGGACAGGGGAAACGAGCAGTACTTC. Protein product: CASSRDRGNEQYF. The rearrangement joins TRBV18 to TRBJ2-7; 10 bases line up with TRBD1. Losses at the gene ends were 4 bases for V and 5 bases for J; bases not matched to a gene: 2. CDR1 and CDR2 from the germline V gene are KGHSH and LQKENI. CDR3 size: 13 residues.

This sequence joins TRBV29-1 and TRBJ2-1; 8 positions agree with TRBD2. CDR3 length equals 14 residues. The V segment lost 0 bases and the J segment 2 bases; nucleotides outside the gene matches: 0. CDR1 and CDR2 from the germline V gene are SQVTM and ANQGSEA. CDR3 sequence reads: CSVEERGAYNEQFF. The CDR3 DNA sequence: TGCAGCGTTGAAGAGCGGGGGGCCTACAATGAGCAGTTCTTC.

This clone was counted a single time. The chain has TRBV2 and TRBJ1-4; 7 positions agree with TRBD1. The CDR3 is made up of 13 amino acids. Losses at the gene ends were 9 bases for V and 5 bases for J; bases not matched to a gene: 6. The germline V gene has CDR1 SNHLY and CDR2 FYNNEI. As DNA, the CDR3 is TGTGCCAGAAAACTGACAGGGAATGAAAAACTGTTTTTT. Translation gives CARKLTGNEKLFF.

V is TRBV27 and J is TRBJ2-5; perhaps TRBD2 as D (6 bases). CDR1 is MNHEY, CDR2 SMNVEV, per germline (reference sequence). The germline V and J ends were trimmed by 9 bases and 7 bases, with 18 bases remaining between them. This CDR3 has 13 residues. The CDR3, as DNA: TGTGCCAGTGCTCGGTCGGGGGTCGGGACCCAGTACTTC. This encodes CASARSGVGTQYF.

This CDR3 is CASSKIEGYGYTF. The CDR3 DNA follows: TGCGCCAGCAGTAAAATAGAGGGCTATGGCTACACCTTC. The chain is built from TRBV5-1 and TRBJ1-2; no firm D call. CDR1 is SGHRS and CDR2 is YFSETQ in the germline V gene. The V and J ends lost 5 bases and 4 bases respectively, with 12 bases between them. There are 13 residues in the CDR3.

The chain uses TRBV3-1 (or the pseudogene TRBV3-2) and TRBJ1-3, with a tentative D call TRBD1 (6 bases). The V gene's germline CDR1 is LGHDT and CDR2 YNNKEL (reference sequence). Deletions cut 4 bases from V and 3 bases from J, with 13 bases between. The CDR3 spans 15 residues. The CDR3 DNA reads TGTGCCAGCAGCCCATGGACAGATTTTGGAAACACCATATATTTT. As protein: CASSPWTDFGNTIYF.

This clone was detected only a few times. V and J are TRBV27 and TRBJ1-4, with D perhaps TRBD1 (5 bases). Germline V CDR1 and CDR2: MNHEY, SMNVEV (reference sequence). V lost 0 bases, J lost 3 bases, and 8 bases lay in between. The CDR3 runs 15 residues. The CDR3 protein is CASSLSAGPNEKLFF. For the CDR3, the DNA is TGTGCCAGCAGTTTATCGGCAGGGCCTAATGAAAAACTGTTTTTT. The complete variable domain, with remaining parts taken from reference TRBV27 and TRBJ1-4, reads EAQVTQNPRYLITVTGKKLTVTCSQNMNHEYMSWYRQDPGLGLRQIYYSMNVEVTDKGDVPEGYKVSRKEKRNFPLILESPSPNQTSLYFCASSLSAGPNEKLFFGSGTQLSVL.

This clone occurred a few times. The chain uses TRBV19 and TRBJ2-7; TRBD1 matches 7 bases. In germline, CDR1 is LNHDA, CDR2 SQIVND (reference sequence). This CDR3 region has 16 residues. Unmatched junction bases numbered 9, after V lost 2 bases and J lost 2 bases. The CDR3 DNA follows: TGTGCCAGTAGTATACCCCGACAGGGTGGGGCCTACGAGCAGTACTTC. Its translation: CASSIPRQGGAYEQYF.

The table lists this clone with a count of one. This chain links TRBV19 with TRBJ1-4; 9 bases fit TRBD1. J gave up 6 bases and V 6 bases, and 5 bases lay outside the gene matches. This CDR3 comprises 14 residues. Germline V CDR1 and CDR2: LNHDA, SQIVND (reference sequence). CDR3 coding DNA: TGTGCCAGTAGGCCAACAGGGGGCTATGAAAAACTGTTTTTT. Its translation is CASRPTGGYEKLFF.

This clone was recorded only once. This chain links TRBV5-1 with TRBJ2-1, with 10 positions matching TRBD1. The CDR3 contains 15 residues. Losses at the gene ends were 4 bases for V and 3 bases for J; bases not matched to a gene: 4. The germline gives CDR1 SGHRS, CDR2 YFSETQ. The DNA of the CDR3 is TGCGCCAGCAGCCCAGGGACAGGGGTCTACAATGAGCAGTTCTTC. This codes for CASSPGTGVYNEQFF. Full variable domain (rest looked up from reference TRBV5-1 and TRBJ2-1): KAGVTQTPRYLIKTRGQQVTLSCSPISGHRSVSWYQQTPGQGLQFLFEYFSETQRNKGNFPGRFSGRQFSNSRSEMNVSTLELGDSALYLCASSPGTGVYNEQFFGPGTRLTVL.

The gene calls are TRBV27 and TRBJ1-1; D uncertain. Germline V gene lookup returns CDR1 MNHEY and CDR2 SMNVEV (reference sequence). V was cut by 7 bases and J by 2 bases, with 11 bases left in between. The CDR3 covers 13 residues. The CDR3 spells CASNLEPNTEAFF. Here the CDR3 DNA reads TGTGCCAGCAACTTAGAGCCTAACACTGAAGCTTTCTTT.

The V call is TRBV7-9, the J call TRBJ2-7; perhaps TRBD2 as D (7 bases). The germline CDR1 and CDR2 sequences are SEHNR and FQNEAQ (reference sequence). The germline V and J ends were trimmed by 6 bases and 0 bases, with 9 bases remaining between them. The CDR3 is 13 residues long. CDR3 in amino acids: CASRRGASYEQYF. The CDR3 DNA is TGTGCCAGCAGACGGGGGGCCTCCTACGAGCAGTACTTC.